Following are 32 T cell receptor beta chains from one sample sequenced in a study of cytomegalovirus exposure and HLA in healthy donors. The PCR used 60 Vbeta and 13 Jbeta primers. Only in-frame clones appear in the TCRdb table, and some are missing; sequencing was by immunoSEQ multiplex PCR. The data hold 95,000 to 100,000 clones, with 65% to 85% observed a single time. Material: PBMCs. The source of these receptors is a woman between 55 and 75 years old in good health and CMV-seropositive.

This clone occurred once. The chain recombines TRBV9 with TRBJ2-1; 8 bases line up with TRBD2. With V trimmed by 4 bases and J by 2 bases, 5 bases remained unmatched. The V gene's germline CDR1 is SGDLS and CDR2 YYNGEE. The length of the CDR3 is 15 residues. The CDR3 DNA reads as TGTGCCAGCAGCCCCGGGACTAGTGCCTACAATGAGCAGTTCTTC. It is translated as CASSPGTSAYNEQFF.

The gene calls are TRBV4-1 and TRBJ2-5, with a tentative D call TRBD1 (5 bases). The J call may be wrong; the DNA end is better matched by TRBJ2-7. The CDR3 spans 15 residues. CDR1 and CDR2 from the germline V gene are MGHRA and YSYEKL. The CDR3 region is CASSQNRLSSYEQYF. The CDR3 bases are TGCGCCAGCAGCCAAAACAGGCTCAGCTCCTACGAGCAGTACTTC.

The chain joins TRBV6-1 to TRBJ1-5; maybe TRBD1 (5 bases). Germline V gene data show CDR1 as MNHNS and CDR2 as SASEGT. V gave up 1 base and J gave up 4 bases, with 11 bases separating them. The CDR3 has 15 amino acids. As DNA, the CDR3 is TGTGCCAGCAGTGAAGGTGGGGCAGAGAATCAGCCCCAGCATTTT. This translates into CASSEGGAENQPQHF.

The rearrangement joins TRBV5-5 to TRBJ1-2, with TRBD1 matching 7 bases. The CDR3 extends over 14 amino acids. V was pared by 0 bases and J by 4 bases, with 3 bases of the junction left unmatched. Germline V gene sequence: CDR1 SGHKS, CDR2 YYEKEE (reference sequence). The CDR3 spells CASSLDRGAYGYTF. Here the CDR3 DNA reads TGTGCCAGCAGCTTGGACAGGGGAGCCTATGGCTACACCTTC.

The chain is built from TRBV27 and TRBJ2-7; 8 bases line up with TRBD1. The CDR3 runs 14 residues. The ends lost 2 bases at V and 6 bases at J; junction bases unmatched: 6. Germline loops: CDR1 MNHEY, CDR2 SMNVEV (reference sequence). The CDR3 spells CASSLGAGGAEQYF. The CDR3, as DNA: TGTGCCAGCAGTTTAGGGGCAGGGGGCGCCGAGCAGTACTTC.

About this clone: The junction shows a germline mismatch at one end, possibly a read error. V and J are TRBV7-3 and TRBJ1-1; 9 positions match TRBD1. The germline CDR1 and CDR2 sequences are SGHTA and FQGTGA. This CDR3 has 15 amino acids. CDR3 sequence (DNA): TGTGCCAGCAGCTTAGCCTACAGGGGGCAATCTGAGGCTTTCTTT. It codes for CASSLAYRGQSEAFF.

This chain connects TRBV29-1 to TRBJ2-1; weak D call: TRBD2 (6 bases). Trimming cost V 2 bases and J 5 bases, with 10 bases left between them. The CDR3 totals 13 residues. The germline CDR1 and CDR2 sequences are SQVTM and ANQGSEA. Here the CDR3 reads CSVEPTRDNEQFF. Written as DNA, the CDR3 is TGCAGCGTTGAACCGACTAGGGACAATGAGCAGTTCTTC.

The V gene is TRBV29-1, the J gene TRBJ2-2, with 11 positions matching TRBD1. Germline assignment: CDR1 SQVTM and CDR2 ANQGSEA. The CDR3 is 14 amino acids. This chain's CDR3 is CSIRTGGAGGELFF. In DNA, the CDR3 is TGCAGTATTAGGACAGGGGGCGCGGGCGGGGAGCTGTTTTTT.

The chain couples TRBV9 to TRBJ2-3; D might be TRBD2 (6 bases). This CDR3 contains 14 residues. Between the trimmed V and J ends, which lost 4 bases and 1 base, there was a span of 10 bases. Per germline, CDR1 SGDLS and CDR2 YYNGEE. The CDR3 loop reads CASSPIAGTDTQYF. CDR3 nucleotide sequence: TGTGCCAGCAGCCCCATAGCGGGCACAGATACGCAGTATTTT.

This clone turned up a few times. The V call is TRBV6-6, the J call TRBJ2-7; D is undetermined. V shed 0 bases and J shed 2 bases, with 2 bases lying between them. This CDR3 is built from 12 residues. CDR1 is MNHNY, CDR2 SVGAGI, per germline (reference sequence). CDR3 DNA: TGTGCCAGCAGTTACTCCGCCTACGAGCAGTACTTC. Protein: CASSYSAYEQYF.

The chain is built from TRBV28 and TRBJ2-5; D unresolved. This CDR3 is built from 10 residues. V shed 8 bases and J shed 5 bases, with 6 bases lying between them. The germline CDR1 and CDR2 sequences are MDHEN and SYDVKM. The CDR3: CASSRETQYF. CDR3 DNA sequence: TGTGCCAGCTCTAGGGAGACCCAGTACTTC.

The table lists this clone with a few counts. V and J are TRBV4-1 and TRBJ2-5; D gene unclear. Trimming stripped 0 bases from V and 8 bases from J, with 7 bases between. Germline loops: CDR1 MGHRA, CDR2 YSYEKL. The CDR3 loop spans 12 amino acids. CDR3 nucleotide sequence: TGCGCCAGCAGCCAAGATAGATTCACCCAGTACTTC. Its protein product is CASSQDRFTQYF.

The chain recombines TRBV2 with TRBJ2-1; D is ambiguous. CDR3 length: 15 residues. Trimming removed 8 bases at V and 5 bases at J, with 19 bases between. CDR1 SNHLY and CDR2 FYNNEI come from the germline V gene. As DNA, the CDR3 is TGTGCCAGCCTCGCGCGGCAGAAAAGGAACAATGAGCAGTTCTTC. Encoded protein: CASLARQKRNNEQFF.

In its sample, this clone was seen a few times. The DNA for the CDR3 is TGTGCCAGCAGTCCTCCTAGCGGAGTCTACGAGCAGTACTTC. Its translation is CASSPPSGVYEQYF. This chain joins TRBV27 and TRBJ2-7, with TRBD2 identical over 7 bases. The germline V gene has CDR1 MNHEY and CDR2 SMNVEV (reference sequence). The CDR3 runs 14 residues. J was trimmed by 3 bases and V by 5 bases; bases with no gene match: 7.

This clone was recorded only once. This chain links TRBV6-5 with TRBJ1-5, with TRBD1 as a possible D gene (6 bases). Per germline, CDR1 MNHEY and CDR2 SVGAGI. Trimming pared 6 bases from V and 1 base from J, leaving 13 bases between. The CDR3 spans 15 residues. The CDR3 DNA is TGTGCCAGCAGCCCCACAACAGGGAGCAATCAGCCCCAGCATTTT. Protein product: CASSPTTGSNQPQHF.

This clone has more than one count but fewer than ten. The CDR3 DNA reads as TGCGCCAGCAGCTCCCTCGGCGAGCAGTACTTC. The encoded protein is CASSSLGEQYF. V gene TRBV5-1 combines with J gene TRBJ2-7; D is undetermined. This CDR3 region has 11 residues. Germline V gene lookup returns CDR1 SGHRS and CDR2 YFSETQ. V was pared by 3 bases and J by 6 bases, with 7 bases between.

This clone has just one count. CDR3 amino acids: CASSQSSGVYNEQFF. In DNA form, the CDR3 reads TGTGCCAGCTCACAATCTAGCGGGGTTTACAATGAGCAGTTCTTC. J is TRBJ2-1 and V is TRBV18, with 9 bases matching TRBD2. Germline V gene lookup returns CDR1 KGHSH and CDR2 LQKENI. This CDR3 comprises 15 residues. V lost 4 bases to trimming and J lost 4 bases; unmatched junction nucleotides: 5. The complete variable domain, with remaining parts taken from reference TRBV18 and TRBJ2-1, reads NAGVMQNPRHLVRRRGQEARLRCSPMKGHSHVYWYRQLPEEGLKFMVYLQKENIIDESGMPKERFSAEFPKEGPSILRIQQVVRGDSAAYFCASSQSSGVYNEQFFGPGTRLTVL.

The chain carries TRBV7-9 and TRBJ2-7; D perhaps matches TRBD2 (7 bases). Trimming took 5 bases from V and 4 from J, leaving 18 bases between them. The CDR3 totals 15 residues. Germline-derived CDR1 and CDR2 are SEHNR and FQNEAQ (reference sequence). CDR3 amino acids: CASSQGGERGYEQYF. DNA for the CDR3: TGTGCCAGCAGCCAAGGGGGGGAGCGGGGATACGAGCAGTACTTC.

This chain links TRBV21-1 with TRBJ2-7; TRBD1, the table's D call, lacks a check against the DNA. TRBV21-1 is flagged as a pseudogene. The CDR3 contains 15 residues. CDR3 bases: TGTGCCAGCAGCAAAGTACAGGGGGGACCCTACGAGCAGTACTTC. Amino acids: CASSKVQGGPYEQYF.

The chain recombines TRBV5-1 with TRBJ2-1; 8 nucleotides agree with TRBD2. This CDR3 comprises 14 residues. Germline V gene data show CDR1 as SGHRS and CDR2 as YFSETQ. The ends lost 3 bases at V and 6 bases at J; junction bases unmatched: 5. The CDR3 loop reads CASSWGLEGNEQFF. The DNA of the CDR3 is TGCGCCAGCAGCTGGGGACTAGAAGGCAATGAGCAGTTCTTC.

The gene calls are TRBV7-6 and TRBJ2-1; 11 bases line up with TRBD1. The V segment lost 5 bases and the J segment 4 bases; nucleotides outside the gene matches: 4. The CDR3 has 15 amino acids. From germline, CDR1 is SGHVS and CDR2 FNYEAQ. The CDR3 sequence: CASSTDRGLYNEQFF. The CDR3 region has the DNA TGTGCCAGCAGCACGGACAGGGGGCTTTACAATGAGCAGTTCTTC.

The chain is built from TRBV5-4 and TRBJ2-7, with 11 positions matching TRBD1. The CDR3 has 15 residues. Trimming cost V 4 bases and J 4 bases; bases outside gene matches: 7. Germline V gene data show CDR1 as SGHNT and CDR2 as YYREEE (reference sequence). DNA of the CDR3: TGTGCCAGCAGCCCCGGACAGGGGGCCCTATACGAGCAGTACTTC. Its translation: CASSPGQGALYEQYF.

V gene TRBV28 combines with J gene TRBJ1-4; TRBD1 matches 9 bases. J gave up 3 bases and V 7 bases, and 6 bases lay outside the gene matches. This CDR3 is 15 amino acids long. Germline V CDR1 and CDR2: MDHEN, SYDVKM. The CDR3, as DNA: TGTGCCAGCACCCCAGGGACAGGGCCTAATGAAAAACTGTTTTTT. The encoded protein is CASTPGTGPNEKLFF.

The chain links TRBV10-1 to TRBJ2-5; no firm D call. This CDR3 comprises 13 residues. V gave up 4 bases and J gave up 5 bases, with 11 bases separating them. Germline-derived CDR1 and CDR2 are WNHNN and SYGVQD (reference sequence). The CDR3 loop reads CASSANRRETQYF. Written as DNA, the CDR3 is TGCGCCAGCAGTGCTAACAGACGCGAGACCCAGTACTTC.

This clone came up once. J is TRBJ2-5 and V is TRBV7-8; D is uncertain. Gene TRBJ2-7 matches the end of the DNA better, so the J call may be wrong. Germline loops: CDR1 SGHVS, CDR2 FQNEAQ. The CDR3 runs 15 residues. For the CDR3, the DNA is TGTGCCAGCAGCTTAGCGTTTCTTACAGACTACGAGCAGTACTTC. Protein sequence: CASSLAFLTDYEQYF.

The gene calls are TRBV2 and TRBJ1-2, with a possible D match to TRBD1 (5 bases). CDR1 is SNHLY and CDR2 is FYNNEI in the germline V gene. V was trimmed by 7 bases and J by 6 bases, leaving 27 bases between them. The CDR3 consists of 17 residues. The CDR3, as DNA: TGTGCCAGCACCCAACTCCCGCATAGGAGGGACCCTCATGGCTACACCTTC. Encoded protein: CASTQLPHRRDPHGYTF.

The chain couples TRBV2 to TRBJ1-1; TRBD1 might be the D (5 bases). V shed 4 bases and J shed 6 bases, with 27 bases lying between them. Germline V gene data show CDR1 as SNHLY and CDR2 as FYNNEI. The CDR3 spans 18 residues. CDR3 nucleotide sequence: TGTGCCAGCAGTGGGGGGAAGTGGGGCCAGGGAGGAAAGGCTGAAGCTTTCTTT. It codes for CASSGGKWGQGGKAEAFF.

The chain links TRBV4-2 to TRBJ1-2, with D unclear. With 0 bases removed from V and 0 bases from J, the gap between germline ends came to 8 bases. Germline V lookup: CDR1 LGHNA, CDR2 YNFKEQ. The CDR3 has 15 residues. CDR3 DNA: TGTGCCAGCAGCCAAGAGATCCAGACTAACTATGGCTACACCTTC. Its protein is CASSQEIQTNYGYTF.

The rearrangement uses TRBV4-1 and TRBJ1-2; weak D call: TRBD1 (5 bases). CDR1 and CDR2 from the germline V gene are MGHRA and YSYEKL. Trimming left V 4 bases short and J 4 bases short, with 19 bases between. The CDR3 sequence is 16 residues long. The CDR3 loop is CASSPMFGQGSYGYTF. CDR3 nucleotide sequence: TGCGCCAGCAGCCCCATGTTTGGGCAGGGAAGCTATGGCTACACCTTC.

The rearrangement links TRBV11-3 to TRBJ2-5; 14 bases align to TRBD2. CDR1 is SGHNT, CDR2 YENEEA, per germline. The CDR3 spans 16 residues. The trim removed 3 bases at V and 2 bases at J, leaving 2 bases unmatched. The CDR3 DNA reads TGTGCCAGCAGCTTCAGGACTAGCGGGAGGCAAGAGACCCAGTACTTC. It translates to CASSFRTSGRQETQYF.

The rearrangement joins TRBV7-3 to TRBJ2-2; D unclear. Deletions cut 0 bases from V and 5 bases from J, with 7 bases between. Germline lookup yields CDR1 SGHTA and CDR2 FQGTGA. The length of the CDR3 is 14 residues. CDR3 DNA: TGTGCCAGCAGCTTAACCCCAGCGACCGGGGAGCTGTTTTTT. It yields the protein CASSLTPATGELFF. Full variable domain (rest looked up from reference TRBV7-3 and TRBJ2-2): GAGVSQTPSNKVTEKGKYVELRCDPISGHTALYWYRQSLGQGPEFLIYFQGTGAADDSGLPNDRFFAVRPEGSVSTLKIQRTERGDSAVYLCASSLTPATGELFFGEGSRLTVL.

This clone appeared once. This chain links TRBV25-1 with TRBJ2-2; TRBD1 aligns across 10 bases. The CDR3 has 15 amino acids. The V gene's germline CDR1 is MGHDK and CDR2 SYGVNS. The V segment lost 4 bases and the J segment 3 bases; nucleotides outside the gene matches: 2. The CDR3 nucleotides are TGTGCCAGCAGTGTCGGGACAGGGGACACCGGGGAGCTGTTTTTT. Its translation: CASSVGTGDTGELFF.